The rows below give T cell receptor beta chains drawn from one sample of a study of shared clonotypes between healthy human individuals. Profiling relied on immunoSEQ multiplex PCR, and the TCRdb table lists in-frame clones only, not all of them. Among 2.5 million or so clones listed, approximately 94% were seen once. Input material: naive CD4+ T cells sorted from blood. These receptors came from a man younger than 35 in good health. Both conserved end residues are part of each CDR3. A D gene is named only where the DNA matches it firmly. Clone size is given for some rows only: seen once, a few or many times, or a class if the clone is expanded.

>TRBJ2-7|-|-|TRBV27
CASSLSRPARGPYEQYF
TGTGCCAGCAGTTTATCGCGCCCCGCCAGGGGACCCTACGAGCAGTACTTC
>TRBJ2-3|-|-|TRBV11-2
CASSLDIGLPSSTDTQYF
TGTGCCAGCAGCTTAGATATAGGACTACCGAGTAGCACAGATACGCAGTATTTT
>TRBJ1-1|-|-|TRBV28
CASSPPRGAGDTEAFF
TGTGCCAGCAGTCCCCCCCGGGGGGCGGGCGACACTGAAGCTTTCTTT
>TRBJ2-2|TRBD1|-|TRBV5-1
CASVETGNAGELFF
TGCGCCAGCGTAGAGACAGGGAACGCCGGGGAGCTGTTTTTT
>TRBJ2-7|-|-|TRBV5-1
CASSSTRGGSPYEQYF
TGCGCCAGCAGTTCTACGAGGGGCGGAAGCCCCTACGAGCAGTACTTC
>TRBJ1-4|-|-|TRBV4-1
CASRSLVVSEKLFF
TGCGCCAGCAGAAGCCTCGTTGTAAGCGAAAAACTGTTTTTT
>TRBJ2-1|-|-|TRBV28
CASSARGLLYNEQFF
TGTGCCAGCAGTGCGCGGGGACTCTTATACAATGAGCAGTTCTTC
>TRBJ2-5|-|-|TRBV15
CATSSQRAKGETQYF
TGTGCCACCAGCTCCCAGAGGGCCAAGGGGGAGACCCAGTACTTC
>TRBJ2-3|TRBD2|-|TRBV19
CASGGLAGHTDTQYF
TGTGCCAGTGGAGGGCTAGCGGGGCACACAGATACGCAGTATTTT
>TRBJ1-2|TRBD1|-|TRBV28
CASSTTGRLDGYTF
TGTGCCAGCAGTACGACAGGGAGGTTGGATGGCTACACCTTC
>TRBJ2-3|-|-|TRBV14
CASRTHRSTDTQYF
TGTGCCAGCAGGACACACAGGAGCACAGATACGCAGTATTTT
>TRBJ2-3|TRBD2|-|TRBV5-4
CASSGVAGGSTQYF
TGTGCCAGCAGCGGGGTAGCGGGGGGAAGTACGCAGTATTTT
>TRBJ2-5|-|-|TRBV6-6
CASRRTPQETQYF
TGTGCCAGCAGACGGACCCCGCAAGAGACCCAGTACTTC
>TRBJ2-5|-|-|TRBV9
CASSGGAETQYF
TGTGCCAGCAGCGGCGGTGCGGAGACCCAGTACTTC
>TRBJ2-7|TRBD1|-|TRBV5-4
CASSFRQGSAYEQYF
TGTGCCAGCAGCTTCAGACAGGGGTCTGCCTACGAGCAGTACTTC
>TRBJ2-7|-|-|TRBV6-5
CASSFTSGAQYF
TGTGCCAGCAGCTTCACTTCCGGGGCGCAGTACTTC
>TRBJ1-2|-|-|TRBV27
CASSLRGAGYGYTF
TGTGCCAGCAGTTTAAGGGGGGCGGGCTATGGCTACACCTTC
>TRBJ2-5|-|-|TRBV18
CASSTQEETQYF
TGTGCCAGCTCTACTCAGGAGGAGACCCAGTACTTC
>TRBJ1-5|-|-|TRBV5-1
CASSLQLGDQPQHF
TGCGCCAGCAGCCTACAGTTGGGAGATCAGCCCCAGCATTTT
>TRBJ2-2|TRBD2|-|TRBV5-4
CASSAPGGLLTGELFF
TGTGCCAGCAGCGCCCCGGGGGGGCTTCTCACCGGGGAGCTGTTTTTT
>TRBJ1-2|-|-|TRBV25-1
CASSGRASGYTF
TGTGCCAGCAGTGGAAGGGCTAGTGGCTACACCTTC
>TRBJ1-1|-|-|TRBV5-4
CAVSKANTEAFF
TGTGCCGTATCGAAGGCGAACACTGAAGCTTTCTTT
>TRBJ1-6|TRBD1|once|TRBV19
CASSITGDSPLHF
TGTGCCAGTAGTATAACAGGGGATTCACCCCTCCACTTT